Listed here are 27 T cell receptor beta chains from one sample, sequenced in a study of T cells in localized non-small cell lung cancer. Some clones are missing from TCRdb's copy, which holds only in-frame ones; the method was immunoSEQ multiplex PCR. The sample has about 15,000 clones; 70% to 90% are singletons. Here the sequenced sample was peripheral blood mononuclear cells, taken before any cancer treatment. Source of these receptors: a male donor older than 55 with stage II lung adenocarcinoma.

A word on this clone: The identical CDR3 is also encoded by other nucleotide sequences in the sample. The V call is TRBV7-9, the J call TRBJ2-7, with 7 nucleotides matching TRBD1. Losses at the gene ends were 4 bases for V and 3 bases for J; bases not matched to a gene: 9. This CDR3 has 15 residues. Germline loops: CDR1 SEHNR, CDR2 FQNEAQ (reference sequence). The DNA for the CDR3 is TGTGCCAGCAGCTCCCCGACAGGGCGGAACTACGAGCAGTACTTC. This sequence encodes CASSSPTGRNYEQYF.

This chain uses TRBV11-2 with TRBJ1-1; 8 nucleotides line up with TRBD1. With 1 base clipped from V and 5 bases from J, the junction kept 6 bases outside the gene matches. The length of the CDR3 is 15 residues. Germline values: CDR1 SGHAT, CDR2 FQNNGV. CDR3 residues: CASSLVAGGRTEAFF. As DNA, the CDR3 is TGTGCCAGCAGCTTAGTGGCAGGGGGCCGTACTGAAGCTTTCTTT. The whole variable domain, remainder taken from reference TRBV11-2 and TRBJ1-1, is EAGVAQSPRYKIIEKRQSVAFWCNPISGHATLYWYQQILGQGPKLLIQFQNNGVVDDSQLPKDRFSAERLKGVDSTLKIQPAKLEDSAVYLCASSLVAGGRTEAFFGQGTRLTVV.

DNA of the CDR3: TGTGCCAGCAGCCTAATAGCGACAGGGGCTGGGAACTATGGCTACACCTTC. Residues: CASSLIATGAGNYGYTF. The V gene is TRBV13, the J gene TRBJ1-2; TRBD1 aligns across 8 bases. This CDR3 has 17 amino acids. Germline V lookup: CDR1 PRHDT, CDR2 FYEKMQ (reference sequence). Trimming removed 5 bases from V and 2 bases from J; junction bases left unmatched: 13.

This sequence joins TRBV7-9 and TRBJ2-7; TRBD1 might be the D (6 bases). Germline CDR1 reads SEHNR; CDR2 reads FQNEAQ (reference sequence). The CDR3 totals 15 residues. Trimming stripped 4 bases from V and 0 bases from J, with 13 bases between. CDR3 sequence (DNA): TGTGCCAGCAGCTCTACGCTGGACAGCTCCTACGAGCAGTACTTC. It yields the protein CASSSTLDSSYEQYF.

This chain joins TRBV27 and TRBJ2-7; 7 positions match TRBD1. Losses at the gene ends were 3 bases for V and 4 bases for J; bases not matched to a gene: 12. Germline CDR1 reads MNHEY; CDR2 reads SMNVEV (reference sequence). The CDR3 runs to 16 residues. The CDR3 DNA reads TGTGCCAGCAGTTTTGATATCGCAGGGGGTTTTTACGAGCAGTACTTC. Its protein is CASSFDIAGGFYEQYF.

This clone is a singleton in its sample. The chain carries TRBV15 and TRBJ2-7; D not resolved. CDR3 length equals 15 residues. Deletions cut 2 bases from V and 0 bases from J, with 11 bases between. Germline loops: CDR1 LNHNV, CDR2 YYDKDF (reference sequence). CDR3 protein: CATSRRPTDSYEQYF. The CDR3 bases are TGTGCCACCAGCAGAAGGCCGACCGACTCCTACGAGCAGTACTTC.

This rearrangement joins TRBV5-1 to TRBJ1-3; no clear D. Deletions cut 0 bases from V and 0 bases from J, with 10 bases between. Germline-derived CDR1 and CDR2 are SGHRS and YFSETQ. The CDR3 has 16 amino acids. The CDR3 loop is CASSLAGPTSGNTIYF. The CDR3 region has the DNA TGCGCCAGCAGCTTGGCCGGGCCGACCTCTGGAAACACCATATATTTT.

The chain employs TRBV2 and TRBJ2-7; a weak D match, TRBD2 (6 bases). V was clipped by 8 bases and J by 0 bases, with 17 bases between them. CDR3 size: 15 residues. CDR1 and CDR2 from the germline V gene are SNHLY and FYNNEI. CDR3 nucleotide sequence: TGTGCCAGCCGCGCGGGGACTGGGAACTCCTACGAGCAGTACTTC. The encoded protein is CASRAGTGNSYEQYF.

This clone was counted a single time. The chain's CDR3 is CASSQGLAGAKYEQYF. The CDR3 DNA sequence: TGCGCCAGCAGCCAAGGGTTAGCGGGAGCTAAGTACGAGCAGTACTTC. V gene TRBV4-1 combines with J gene TRBJ2-7; 9 positions match TRBD2. The V gene's germline CDR1 is MGHRA and CDR2 YSYEKL. CDR3 length: 16 residues. V lost 1 base and J lost 4; bases outside the gene matches: 8.

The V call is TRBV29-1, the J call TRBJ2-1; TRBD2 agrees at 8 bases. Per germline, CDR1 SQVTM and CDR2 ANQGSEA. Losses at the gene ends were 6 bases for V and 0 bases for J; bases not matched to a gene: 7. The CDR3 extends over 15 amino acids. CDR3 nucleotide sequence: TGCAGCGTGGGTGAACTAGCGGCCTCCTACAATGAGCAGTTCTTC. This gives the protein CSVGELAASYNEQFF.

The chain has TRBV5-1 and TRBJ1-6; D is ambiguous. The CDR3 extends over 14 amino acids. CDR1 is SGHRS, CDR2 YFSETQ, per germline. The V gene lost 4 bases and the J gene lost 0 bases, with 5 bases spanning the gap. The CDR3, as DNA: TGCGCCAGCAGCACGAGCTCCTATAATTCACCCCTCCACTTT. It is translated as CASSTSSYNSPLHF.

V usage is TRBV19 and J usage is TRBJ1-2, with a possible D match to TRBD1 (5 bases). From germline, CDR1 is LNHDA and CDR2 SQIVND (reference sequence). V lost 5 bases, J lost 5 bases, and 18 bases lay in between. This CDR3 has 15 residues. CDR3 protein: CASSLLGTGGYGYTF. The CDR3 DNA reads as TGTGCCAGTAGTCTCTTGGGGACTGGGGGGTATGGCTACACCTTC.

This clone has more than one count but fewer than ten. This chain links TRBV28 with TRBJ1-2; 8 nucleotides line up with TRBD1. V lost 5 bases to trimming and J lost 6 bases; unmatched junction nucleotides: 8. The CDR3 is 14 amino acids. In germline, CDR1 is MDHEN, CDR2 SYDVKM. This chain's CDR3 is CASSRGQGRDGYTF. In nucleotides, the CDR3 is TGTGCCAGCAGTCGCGGACAGGGTAGGGATGGCTACACCTTC.

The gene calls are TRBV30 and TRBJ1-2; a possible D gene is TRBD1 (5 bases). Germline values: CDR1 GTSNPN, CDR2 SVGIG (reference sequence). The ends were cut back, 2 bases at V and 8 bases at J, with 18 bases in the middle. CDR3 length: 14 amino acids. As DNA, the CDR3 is TGTGCCTGGAGTTTCCCGACAGTGAAGGAAGGCTACACCTTC. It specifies CAWSFPTVKEGYTF.

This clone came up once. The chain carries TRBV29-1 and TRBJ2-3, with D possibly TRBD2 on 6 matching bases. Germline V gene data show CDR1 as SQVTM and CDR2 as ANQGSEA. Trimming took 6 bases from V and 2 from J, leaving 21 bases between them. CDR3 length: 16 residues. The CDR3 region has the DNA TGCAGCGTCGGATTTTCTAGCGCCCCCCCCACAGATACGCAGTATTTT. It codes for CSVGFSSAPPTDTQYF.

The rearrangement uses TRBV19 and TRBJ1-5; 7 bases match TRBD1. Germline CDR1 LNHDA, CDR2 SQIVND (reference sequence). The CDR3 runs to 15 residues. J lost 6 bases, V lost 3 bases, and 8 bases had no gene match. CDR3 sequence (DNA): TGTGCCAGTAGTATCACAAGGGACAGACTTCAGCCCCAGCATTTT. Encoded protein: CASSITRDRLQPQHF.

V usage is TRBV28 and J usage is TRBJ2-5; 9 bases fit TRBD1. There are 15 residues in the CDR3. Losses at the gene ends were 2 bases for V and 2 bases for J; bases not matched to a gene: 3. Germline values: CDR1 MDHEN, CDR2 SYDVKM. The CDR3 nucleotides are TGTGCCAGCAGTTTAGACAGGGGGATTCAAGAGACCCAGTACTTC. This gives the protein CASSLDRGIQETQYF.

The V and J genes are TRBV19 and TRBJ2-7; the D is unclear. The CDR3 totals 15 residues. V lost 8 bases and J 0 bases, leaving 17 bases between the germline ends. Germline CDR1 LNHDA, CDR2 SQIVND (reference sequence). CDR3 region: CASRVSSTSSYEQYF. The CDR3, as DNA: TGTGCCAGTCGGGTTTCTTCCACCAGCTCCTACGAGCAGTACTTC.

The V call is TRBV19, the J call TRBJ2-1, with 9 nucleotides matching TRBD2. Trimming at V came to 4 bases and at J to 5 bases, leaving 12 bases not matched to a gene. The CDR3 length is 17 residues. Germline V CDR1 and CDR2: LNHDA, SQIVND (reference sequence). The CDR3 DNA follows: TGTGCCAGTAGTAAAATTAAACCGACTAGCGGAAACAATGAGCAGTTCTTC. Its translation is CASSKIKPTSGNNEQFF.

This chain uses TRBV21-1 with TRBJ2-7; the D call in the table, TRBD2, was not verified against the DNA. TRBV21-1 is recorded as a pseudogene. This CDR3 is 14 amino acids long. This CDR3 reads CASSNSWRGYEQYF. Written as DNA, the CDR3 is TGTGCCAGCAGCAACTCCTGGCGGGGTTACGAGCAGTACTTC.

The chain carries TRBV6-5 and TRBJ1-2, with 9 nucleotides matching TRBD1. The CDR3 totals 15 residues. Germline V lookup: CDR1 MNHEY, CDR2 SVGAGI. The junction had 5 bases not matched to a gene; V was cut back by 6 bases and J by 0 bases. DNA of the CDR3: TGTGCCAGCAGAGAGAGACAGGGGGCTAACTATGGCTACACCTTC. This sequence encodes CASRERQGANYGYTF.

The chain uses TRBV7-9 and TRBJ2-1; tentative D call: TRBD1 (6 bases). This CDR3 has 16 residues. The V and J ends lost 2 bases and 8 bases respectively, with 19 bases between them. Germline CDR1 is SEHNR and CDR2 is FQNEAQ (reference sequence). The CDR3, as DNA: TGTGCCAGCAGCTTATTTGTGGGGGCTCAGGGCCATGAGCAGTTCTTC. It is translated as CASSLFVGAQGHEQFF.

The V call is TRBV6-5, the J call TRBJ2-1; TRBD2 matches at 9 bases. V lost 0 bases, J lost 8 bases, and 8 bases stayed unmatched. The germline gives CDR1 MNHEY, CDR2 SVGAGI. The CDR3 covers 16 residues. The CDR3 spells CASSYSGLAGTYEQFF. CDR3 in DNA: TGTGCCAGCAGTTACTCGGGGCTAGCGGGAACGTATGAGCAGTTCTTC.

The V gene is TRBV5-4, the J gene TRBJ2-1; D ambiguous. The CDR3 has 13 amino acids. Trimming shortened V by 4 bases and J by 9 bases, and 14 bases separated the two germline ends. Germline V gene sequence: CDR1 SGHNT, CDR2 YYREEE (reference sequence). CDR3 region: CASSNPKVGEQFF. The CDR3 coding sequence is TGTGCCAGCAGCAACCCTAAGGTGGGTGAGCAGTTCTTC.

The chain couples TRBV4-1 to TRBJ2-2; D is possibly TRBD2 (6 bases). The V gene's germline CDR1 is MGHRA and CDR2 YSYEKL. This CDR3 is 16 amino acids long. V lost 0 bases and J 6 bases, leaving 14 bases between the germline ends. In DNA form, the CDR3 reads TGCGCCAGCAGCCAAGATCGTGGAGGGCAAGCCGGGGAGCTGTTTTTT. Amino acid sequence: CASSQDRGGQAGELFF.

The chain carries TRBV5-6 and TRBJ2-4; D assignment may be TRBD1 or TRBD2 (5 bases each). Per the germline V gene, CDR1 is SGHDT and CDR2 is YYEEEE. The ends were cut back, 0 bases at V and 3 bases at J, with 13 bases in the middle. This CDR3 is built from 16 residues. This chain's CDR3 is CASSLVGVGDKNIQYF. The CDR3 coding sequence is TGTGCCAGCAGCTTGGTGGGGGTGGGAGACAAAAACATTCAGTACTTC.

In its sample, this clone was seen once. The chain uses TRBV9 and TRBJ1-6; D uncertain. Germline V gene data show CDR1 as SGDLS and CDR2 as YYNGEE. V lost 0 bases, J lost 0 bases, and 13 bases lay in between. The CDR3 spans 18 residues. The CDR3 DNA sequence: TGTGCCAGCAGCGTAGGCGGGGTCAGGACCTCCTATAATTCACCCCTCCACTTT. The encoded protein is CASSVGGVRTSYNSPLHF.